This entry concerns a single TCR beta chain. This clone turned up a few times. The specificity of this receptor is unknown. Per-nucleotide qualities are absent, and no much larger clonotype sits a single base away. The data originate from a study of T cell responses to AZD1222 COVID-19 vaccine (dated by TCRdb to the early 2020s). Study-level background: Because spike-specific TCR depth and breadth did not differ between the two schedules, AZD1222 recipients who got a second dose at roughly 4 weeks were pooled with those who got a second dose at roughly 12 weeks. A total of 233 trial participants underwent TCR sequencing, of whom some 210 received two doses of AZD1222 and about 25 received two doses of the MenACWY control vaccine. Trial participants were enrolled by age into 18-55, 56-69 and 70-plus year subgroups, with roughly 150, 30 and 60 TCR-sequenced participants respectively.

The CDR3 regions of human TCRbeta chains were subjected to immunosequencing. The source study handled its data this way. Repertoire TCRs were checked for matches against a reference library of SARS-CoV-2-specific TCRs that had been generated using the MIRA antigen-specificity platform. Breadth was defined as the fraction of unique TCRs that were SARS-CoV-2-associated, and depth was defined as the fraction of total T cells that were SARS-CoV-2-associated. Each spike-specific TCR was assigned to its reactive spike region and to a CD4 or CD8 class using the MIRA data. Log10-transformed breadth and depth values were compared by one-way ANOVA with Sidak's multiple comparisons tests. TCRdb's version of the immuneACCESS table is confined to in-frame rearrangements and falls short of the full clone set. An unresolved V gene accounts for under half of the shortfall where checked; the remainder is of unknown origin. For V, J and clone size, that table is used; D and trimming come from the DNA. The sample records about 150,000 clones, 94% of which are singletons. About 1.3% of the sample rests with the top ten.

The CDR3 holds 11 amino acids from the cysteine to the phenylalanine. Of all the DNA, just the CDR3 is kept, 33 bases in frame from base 1. A distance of 5 bases separates the germline ends of V and J, which lose 4 bases and 4 bases respectively. The germline V gene yields SQVTM for CDR1 and ANQGSEA for CDR2. Study-level results and caveats: In the small 56-69-year group, the increase in depth fell short of significance, most likely because of low power. CD4 TCRs associated with the vaccine covered the entire spike protein, and the dominant responses were in regions 160-218 and 743-854. Participants were mostly white British, with more females than males. The authors suggested clonal diversity may have been underestimated. Reportedly, close to half of the unique spike-specific TCRs recognized epitopes lying outside the regions that are mutated in the B.1.351 and B.1.1.7 variants. Conclusions about previously exposed vaccinees are limited because only 5 or 6 AZD1222 recipients were SARS-CoV-2 seropositive at baseline. A significant rise in spike-specific TCR breadth and depth was observed after two AZD1222 doses relative to day 0 and relative to MenACWY recipients. No day 14 peak-response samples were available, so repertoires were characterized only after the peak T cell response.

What this sample's time point label stands for: baseline before first vaccination. Vaccinee samples were obtained from the UK trials COV001 and COV002, which included a single-blind randomized controlled phase 2/3 trial of AZD1222 (ChAdOx1 nCoV-19) in healthy adults. For TCRbeta chain sequencing, PBMC samples were collected from trial participants at day 0 and at day 28 after the second dose. Recombination linked TRBV29-1 to TRBJ1-5; the D gene cannot be named for sure. The sequence was obtained from an adult in good health. Material: peripheral blood, obtained on day 0 of AZD1222 vaccination. The CDR3 region has the sequence CSVGQNQPQHF. The DNA sequence is as follows: TGCAGCGTTGGACAAAATCAGCCCCAGCATTTT.